These 14 T cell receptor beta chains were sequenced from one sample in a study of regulatory T cells in long-lasting Graves disease. According to the study, TCR beta libraries were built with iRepertoire HTBI primers and CDR3-region Arm-PCR. From the multiplex PCR reads, TCRdb called clonotypes with MiXCR, one entry per CDR3 protein. Counted here are 350,000 to 450,000 distinct CDR3 sequences, about a sixth occurring once; the ten biggest clones make up about 27%. Time point specified: newly diagnosed GD, antithyroid drugs for less than 3 months. PBMCs provided the RNA from which the TCR library was made. These same data were also listed under a study on T cells in Graves' hyperthyroidism and ophthalmopathy.

The sequencing here drew on peripheral blood mononuclear cells (PBMCs), taken at new diagnosis, from a patient treated with antithyroid drugs. These receptors all come from a man aged 40-50 years with Graves disease.

This clonotype was seen ten or more times. This chain joins TRBV28 and TRBJ2-2; D ambiguous. Germline CDR1 reads MDHEN; CDR2 reads SYDVKM. The CDR3 contains 16 residues. Trimming removed 6 bases from V and 2 bases from J, with 16 bases in between. The CDR3: CASRPGGAANTGELFF. The DNA of the CDR3 is TGTGCCAGCAGACCAGGTGGAGCCGCCAACACCGGGGAGCTGTTTTTT.

This clonotype was detected a few times. The chain uses TRBV5-1 and TRBJ2-2; possibly TRBD1 for D (5 bases). CDR1 and CDR2 (germline): SGHRS, YFSETQ. Trimming removed 2 bases from V and 1 base from J, with 6 bases in between. This CDR3 has 14 amino acids. DNA for the CDR3: TGCGCCAGCAGCTTCGACAGGAACACCGGGGAGCTGTTTTTT. Its translation is CASSFDRNTGELFF.

This clonotype was picked up many times. The V call is TRBV7-2, the J call TRBJ2-7, with 8 bases fitting TRBD1. CDR3 size: 15 residues. Trimming removed 1 base from V and 2 bases from J; junction bases left unmatched: 4. Germline loops: CDR1 SGHTA, CDR2 FQGNSA. In nucleotides, the CDR3 is TGTGCCAGCAGCTTAGACCCCAGGGGGCCCTACGAGCAGTACTTC. Its translation: CASSLDPRGPYEQYF.

In regard to this clonotype: Its ends do not fully match the called genes, so a read error is possible. The gene calls are TRBV12-3 or TRBV12-4 and TRBJ2-7; TRBD2 matches 7 bases. The CDR3 consists of 16 residues. This CDR3 is CASNLSLGLADCEQYF. The CDR3 nucleotides read TGTGCCAGCAATTTAAGTCTTGGGCTAGCGGACTGCGAGCAGTACTTC.

Only a few counts were recorded for this clonotype. CDR3 nucleotides: TGTGCCAGCAGCGAGCGGGATCGCACAGATACGCAGTATTTT. The encoded protein is CASSERDRTDTQYF. The chain employs TRBV9 and TRBJ2-3, with 7 nucleotides matching TRBD2. After removal of 3 bases from V and 1 base from J, the junction contained 2 bases not matched to a gene. CDR3 size: 14 residues. Germline CDR1 SGDLS, CDR2 YYNGEE.

This clonotype was counted a few times. This is likely an artifact of a read error, given a far larger clone one base away. The rearrangement joins TRBV20-1 to TRBJ2-1; 7 nucleotides align to TRBD1. V lost 3 bases and J lost 10; bases outside the gene matches: 12. Germline V gives CDR1 DFQATT, CDR2 SNEGSKA (reference sequence). The CDR3 contains 14 residues. CDR3: CSASGDRVAYEQFF. CDR3 sequence (DNA): TGCAGTGCTAGCGGAGACAGGGTGGCCTACGAGCAGTTCTTC.

This clonotype was found many times. V and J are TRBV5-1 and TRBJ1-1; D not resolved. The ends were cut back, 1 base at V and 1 base at J, with 11 bases in the middle. Germline V gene lookup returns CDR1 SGHRS and CDR2 YFSETQ. This CDR3 has 15 amino acids. CDR3 sequence (DNA): TGCGCCAGCAGCTTGATGGATCCACGGAACACTGAAGCTTTCTTT. It yields the protein CASSLMDPRNTEAFF.

This clonotype showed up many times. The chain employs TRBV28 and TRBJ2-1; 7 nucleotides agree with TRBD1. Germline V gene lookup returns CDR1 MDHEN and CDR2 SYDVKM. The V and J ends lost 6 bases and 7 bases, in that order; junction bases with no gene match: 9. This CDR3 has 14 residues. The CDR3 here is CASRTPTGRNEQFF. The CDR3 DNA reads TGTGCCAGCAGGACACCGACAGGGCGGAATGAGCAGTTCTTC.

This clonotype appeared once. The J gene is TRBJ2-1, the V gene TRBV19, with no clear D. This CDR3 comprises 15 residues. CDR1 and CDR2 (germline): LNHDA, SQIVND (reference sequence). Trimming took off 6 bases at V and 4 bases at J, with 16 bases between the two ends. The DNA of the CDR3 is TGTGCCAGTAGGATTGACCGAGACCTATACAATGAGCAGTTCTTC. This codes for CASRIDRDLYNEQFF.

This clonotype was counted between two and nine times. The rearrangement joins TRBV14 to TRBJ2-5; TRBD2 might be the D (5 bases). This CDR3 region has 16 residues. V lost 1 base and J 5 bases, leaving 17 bases between the germline ends. CDR1 and CDR2 from the germline V gene are SGHDN and FVKESK. Written as DNA, the CDR3 is TGTGCCAGCAGCCAAGTTGAGGGTTTCGGCCGGGAGACCCAGTACTTC. Amino acids: CASSQVEGFGRETQYF.

V gene TRBV7-3 combines with J gene TRBJ2-1; 8 positions agree with TRBD1. The germline V gene encodes CDR1 SGHTA and CDR2 FQGTGA. This CDR3 spans 15 amino acids. V shed 3 bases, J shed 4 bases, and the junction held 5 bases outside the gene matches. This CDR3 is CASSFGQGEYNEQFF. CDR3 nucleotides: TGTGCCAGCAGCTTTGGACAGGGAGAGTACAATGAGCAGTTCTTC. Combining the CDR3 with reference TRBV7-3 and TRBJ2-1 gives the whole variable domain GAGVSQTPSNKVTEKGKYVELRCDPISGHTALYWYRQSLGQGPEFLIYFQGTGAADDSGLPNDRFFAVRPEGSVSTLKIQRTERGDSAVYLCASSFGQGEYNEQFFGPGTRLTVL.

This clonotype was counted at least ten times. The chain couples TRBV11-3 to TRBJ1-1, with a tentative D call TRBD1 (6 bases). The germline V and J ends were trimmed by 5 bases and 0 bases, with 10 bases remaining between them. This CDR3 region has 14 residues. The germline CDR1 and CDR2 sequences are SGHNT and YENEEA. The CDR3 sequence: CASSTQGMNTEAFF. Here the CDR3 DNA reads TGTGCCAGCAGCACACAGGGCATGAACACTGAAGCTTTCTTT. Full variable domain (remainder filled in from reference TRBV11-3 and TRBJ1-1): EAGVVQSPRYKIIEKKQPVAFWCNPISGHNTLYWYLQNLGQGPELLIRYENEEAVDDSQLPKDRFSAERLKGVDSTLKIQPAELGDSAVYLCASSTQGMNTEAFFGQGTRLTVV.

This clonotype has only a few counts. One end of the junction fails to match germline, which may point to a read error. The chain is built from TRBV28 and TRBJ2-3; 9 nucleotides agree with TRBD2. Germline CDR1 MDHEN, CDR2 SYDVKM. The CDR3 is 16 amino acids. The CDR3 is CASSPGGGGGLNTQCF. The CDR3, as DNA: TGTGCCAGCAGTCCCGGGGGCGGGGGGGGTTTAAATACGCAGTGTTTT.

V gene TRBV7-9 combines with J gene TRBJ2-5; TRBD2 is a possible D gene (5 bases). Germline V gives CDR1 SEHNR, CDR2 FQNEAQ (reference sequence). V lost 2 bases and J lost 3, with 10 bases in between. CDR3 length: 14 amino acids. In DNA form, the CDR3 reads TGTGCCAGCAGCTTATTTGTGGGAGAAGAGACCCAGTACTTC. This codes for CASSLFVGEETQYF.